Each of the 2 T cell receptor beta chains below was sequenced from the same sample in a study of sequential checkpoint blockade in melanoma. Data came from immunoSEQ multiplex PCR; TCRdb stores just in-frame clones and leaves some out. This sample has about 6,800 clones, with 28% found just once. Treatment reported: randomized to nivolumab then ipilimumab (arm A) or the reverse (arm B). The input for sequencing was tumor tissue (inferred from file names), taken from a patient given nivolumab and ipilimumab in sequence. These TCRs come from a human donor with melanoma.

In DNA, the CDR3 is TGCGCCAGCAGCTTGATAGGACAGGGGGCTGGCGGAGTGGGCACTGAAGCTTTCTTT. Its protein product is CASSLIGQGAGGVGTEAFF. The chain couples TRBV5-1 to TRBJ1-1, with 11 bases aligning to TRBD1. V gave up 1 base and J gave up 4 bases; unmatched junction bases: 15. The CDR3 contains 19 residues. Germline V CDR1 and CDR2: SGHRS, YFSETQ.

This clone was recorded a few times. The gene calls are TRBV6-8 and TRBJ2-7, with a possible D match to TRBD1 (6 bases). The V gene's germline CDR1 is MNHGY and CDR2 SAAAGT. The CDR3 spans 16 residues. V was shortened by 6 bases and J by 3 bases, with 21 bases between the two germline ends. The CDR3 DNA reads TGTGCCAGCAGAAAGGGGGTGACTCTACTTTACTACGAGCAGTACTTC. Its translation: CASRKGVTLLYYEQYF.